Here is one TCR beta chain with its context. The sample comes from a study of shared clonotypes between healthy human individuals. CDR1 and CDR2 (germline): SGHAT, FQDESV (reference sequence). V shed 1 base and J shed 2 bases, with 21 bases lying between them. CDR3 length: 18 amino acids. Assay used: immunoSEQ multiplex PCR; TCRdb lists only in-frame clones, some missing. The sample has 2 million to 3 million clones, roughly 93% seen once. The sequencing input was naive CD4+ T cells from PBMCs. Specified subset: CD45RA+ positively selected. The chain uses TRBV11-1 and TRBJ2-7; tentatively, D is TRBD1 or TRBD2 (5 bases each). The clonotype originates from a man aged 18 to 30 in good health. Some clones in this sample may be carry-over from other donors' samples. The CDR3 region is CASSLDKDRAGSPYEQYF. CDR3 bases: TGTGCCAGCAGCTTAGATAAGGATCGCGCAGGGAGTCCCTACGAGCAGTACTTC.